This T cell receptor (beta chain) was captured by sequencing in a study of control samples from healthy donors and cancer patients. This CDR3 is built from 14 residues. V dropped 4 bases and J dropped 4 bases, with 14 bases sitting between them. The germline CDR1 and CDR2 sequences are SGHDT and YYEEEE. Profiling relied on immunoSEQ multiplex PCR, and the TCRdb table lists in-frame clones only, not all of them. The data contain about 150,000 clones, around 90% of them seen just once; the ten biggest clones take up under 4%. Sequencing used blood. The receptor was derived from a man aged 25-45 years in good health. The gene calls are TRBV5-6 and TRBJ1-1, with D perhaps TRBD1 (6 bases). The CDR3 bases are TGTGCCAGCAGCGGCAACACAGGGTCCACTGAAGCTTTCTTT. It encodes CASSGNTGSTEAFF. Together with reference TRBV5-6 and TRBJ1-1, the CDR3 gives the full variable domain: DAGVTQSPTHLIKTRGQQVTLRCSPKSGHDTVSWYQQALGQGPQFIFQYYEEEERQRGNFPDRFSGHQFPNYSSELNVNALLLGDSALYLCASSGNTGSTEAFFGQGTRLTVV.